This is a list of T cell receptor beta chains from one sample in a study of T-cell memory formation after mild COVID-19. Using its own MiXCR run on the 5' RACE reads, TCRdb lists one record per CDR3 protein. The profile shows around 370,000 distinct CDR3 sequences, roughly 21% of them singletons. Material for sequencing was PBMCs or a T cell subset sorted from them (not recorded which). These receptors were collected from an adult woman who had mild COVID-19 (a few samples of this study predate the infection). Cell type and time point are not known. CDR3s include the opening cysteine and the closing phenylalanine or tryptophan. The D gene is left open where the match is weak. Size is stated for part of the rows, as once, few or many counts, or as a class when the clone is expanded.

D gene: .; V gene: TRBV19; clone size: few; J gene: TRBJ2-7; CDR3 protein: CASSRGAYEQYF
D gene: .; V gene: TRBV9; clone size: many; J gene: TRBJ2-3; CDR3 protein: CASSLQSLSTDTQYF
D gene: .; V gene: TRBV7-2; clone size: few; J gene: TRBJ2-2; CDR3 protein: CASSLGGLSGELFF
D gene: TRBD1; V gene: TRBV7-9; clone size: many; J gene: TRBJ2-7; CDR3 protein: CASSPRTGSHEQYF
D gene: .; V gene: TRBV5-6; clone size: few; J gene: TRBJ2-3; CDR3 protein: CASSLASTNFKLHTQYF
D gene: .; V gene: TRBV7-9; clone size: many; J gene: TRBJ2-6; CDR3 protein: CASSLPGSGANVLTF
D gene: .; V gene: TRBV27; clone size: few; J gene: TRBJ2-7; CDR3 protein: CASSRNDRYRDTYEQYF
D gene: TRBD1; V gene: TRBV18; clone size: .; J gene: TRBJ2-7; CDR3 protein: CASSPTQGAREQYF
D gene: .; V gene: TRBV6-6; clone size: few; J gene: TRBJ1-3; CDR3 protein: CASSYGAGAGNTIYF
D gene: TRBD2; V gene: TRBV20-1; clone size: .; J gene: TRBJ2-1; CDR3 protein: CSASVAGWINEQFF
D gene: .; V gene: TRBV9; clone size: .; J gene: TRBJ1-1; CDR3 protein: CASSQNTVNTEAFF
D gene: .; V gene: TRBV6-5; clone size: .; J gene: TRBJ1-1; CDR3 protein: CASSRTREVTEAFF
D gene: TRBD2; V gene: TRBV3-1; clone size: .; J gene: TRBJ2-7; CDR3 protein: CASSRSGDREAQYF
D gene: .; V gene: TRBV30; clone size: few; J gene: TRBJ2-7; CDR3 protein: CAWSDLAGLHPYEQYF
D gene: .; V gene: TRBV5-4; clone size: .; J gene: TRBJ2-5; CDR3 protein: CASRRTPGVGETQYF
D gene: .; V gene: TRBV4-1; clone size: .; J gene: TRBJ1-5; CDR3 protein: CASSQDAGATNQPQHF
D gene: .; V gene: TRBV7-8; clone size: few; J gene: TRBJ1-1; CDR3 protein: CASSLAEGVTKVAFF
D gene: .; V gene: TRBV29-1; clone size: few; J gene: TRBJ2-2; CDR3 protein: CSAKATGELFF
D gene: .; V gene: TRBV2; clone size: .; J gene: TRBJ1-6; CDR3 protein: CASSEAAGSYNSPLHF
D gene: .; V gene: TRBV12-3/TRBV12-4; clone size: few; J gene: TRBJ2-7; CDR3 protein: CASTGGHEQYF
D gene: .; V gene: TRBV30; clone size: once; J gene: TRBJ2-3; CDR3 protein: CAWSSPTGRTDTQYF
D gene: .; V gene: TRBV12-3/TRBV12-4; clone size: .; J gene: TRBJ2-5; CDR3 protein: CASSPSLGALTGLAGETQYF
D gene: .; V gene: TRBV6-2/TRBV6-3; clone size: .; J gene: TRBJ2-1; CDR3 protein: CASSYTDSYNEQFF
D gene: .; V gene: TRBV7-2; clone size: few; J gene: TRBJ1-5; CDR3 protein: CASSLSANQPQHF
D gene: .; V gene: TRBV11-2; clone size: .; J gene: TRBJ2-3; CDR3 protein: CASSLVGQRTDTQYF
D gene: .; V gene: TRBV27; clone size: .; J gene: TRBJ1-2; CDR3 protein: CASSSWSDRYTF
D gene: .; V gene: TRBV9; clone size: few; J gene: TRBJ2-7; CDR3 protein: CASSVGPESYEQYF
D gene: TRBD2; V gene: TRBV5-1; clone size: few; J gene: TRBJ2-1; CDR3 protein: CASSFGGSHNEQFF
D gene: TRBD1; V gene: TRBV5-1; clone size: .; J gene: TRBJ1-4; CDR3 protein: CASSPKGQDEKLFF
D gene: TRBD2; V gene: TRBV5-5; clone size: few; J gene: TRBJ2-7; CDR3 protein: CASSSGLAGLSYEQYF
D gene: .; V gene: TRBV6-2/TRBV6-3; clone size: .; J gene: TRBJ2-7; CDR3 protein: CASSYLETYEQYF
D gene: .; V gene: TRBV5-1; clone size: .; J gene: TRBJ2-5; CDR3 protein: CASSQDQGGRETQYF
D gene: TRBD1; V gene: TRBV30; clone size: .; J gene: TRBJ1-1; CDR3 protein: CAYEPGSGGTEAFF
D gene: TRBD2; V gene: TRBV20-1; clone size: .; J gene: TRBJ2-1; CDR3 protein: CSPAAWTSQNNEQFF
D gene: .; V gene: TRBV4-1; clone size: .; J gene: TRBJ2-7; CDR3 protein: CASSQGGPPYEQYF
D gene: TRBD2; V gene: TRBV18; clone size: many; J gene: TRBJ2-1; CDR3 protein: CASSPRSGSGEDNEQFF
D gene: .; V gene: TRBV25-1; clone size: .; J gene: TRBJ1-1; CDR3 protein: CATTGGLNTEAFF
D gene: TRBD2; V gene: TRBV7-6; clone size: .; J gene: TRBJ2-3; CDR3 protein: CASSSISGENTDTQYF
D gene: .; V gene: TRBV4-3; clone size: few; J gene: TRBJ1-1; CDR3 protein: CASSRLGQPIHRAFF
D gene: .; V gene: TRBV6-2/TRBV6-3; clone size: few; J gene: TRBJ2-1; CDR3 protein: CASSPPQGLGEQFF
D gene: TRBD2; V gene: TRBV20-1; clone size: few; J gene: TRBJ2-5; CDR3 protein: CSGAAGGRETQYF
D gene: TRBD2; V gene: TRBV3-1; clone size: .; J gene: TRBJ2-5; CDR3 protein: CASSPTSGRPQETQYF
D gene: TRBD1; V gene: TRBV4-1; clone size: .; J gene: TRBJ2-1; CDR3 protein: CASSPLGAGGNEQFF
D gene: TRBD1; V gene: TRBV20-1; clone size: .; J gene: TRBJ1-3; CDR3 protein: CSARGQAGSGNTIYF
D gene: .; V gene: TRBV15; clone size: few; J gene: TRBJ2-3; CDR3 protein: CATSISGPKDTQYF
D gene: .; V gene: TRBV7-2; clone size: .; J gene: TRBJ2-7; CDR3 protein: CASGDRQNYEQYF
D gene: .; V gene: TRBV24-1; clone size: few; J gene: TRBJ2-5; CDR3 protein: CATSDTAGPRETQYF
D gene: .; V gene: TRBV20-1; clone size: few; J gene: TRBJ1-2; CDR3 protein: CSANPRARALFGGYTF
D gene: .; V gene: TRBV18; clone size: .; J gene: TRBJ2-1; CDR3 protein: CASSPRAGDYNEQFF
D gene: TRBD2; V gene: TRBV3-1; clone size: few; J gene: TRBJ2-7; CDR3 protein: CASSRRGGSSYEQYF
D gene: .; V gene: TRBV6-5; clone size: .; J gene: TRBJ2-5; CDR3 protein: CAVTRDSHETQYF
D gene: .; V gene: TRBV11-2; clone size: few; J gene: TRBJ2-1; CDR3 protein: CASSPANYNEQFF
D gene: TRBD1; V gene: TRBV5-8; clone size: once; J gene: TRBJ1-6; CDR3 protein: CARGGQGANSPLHF